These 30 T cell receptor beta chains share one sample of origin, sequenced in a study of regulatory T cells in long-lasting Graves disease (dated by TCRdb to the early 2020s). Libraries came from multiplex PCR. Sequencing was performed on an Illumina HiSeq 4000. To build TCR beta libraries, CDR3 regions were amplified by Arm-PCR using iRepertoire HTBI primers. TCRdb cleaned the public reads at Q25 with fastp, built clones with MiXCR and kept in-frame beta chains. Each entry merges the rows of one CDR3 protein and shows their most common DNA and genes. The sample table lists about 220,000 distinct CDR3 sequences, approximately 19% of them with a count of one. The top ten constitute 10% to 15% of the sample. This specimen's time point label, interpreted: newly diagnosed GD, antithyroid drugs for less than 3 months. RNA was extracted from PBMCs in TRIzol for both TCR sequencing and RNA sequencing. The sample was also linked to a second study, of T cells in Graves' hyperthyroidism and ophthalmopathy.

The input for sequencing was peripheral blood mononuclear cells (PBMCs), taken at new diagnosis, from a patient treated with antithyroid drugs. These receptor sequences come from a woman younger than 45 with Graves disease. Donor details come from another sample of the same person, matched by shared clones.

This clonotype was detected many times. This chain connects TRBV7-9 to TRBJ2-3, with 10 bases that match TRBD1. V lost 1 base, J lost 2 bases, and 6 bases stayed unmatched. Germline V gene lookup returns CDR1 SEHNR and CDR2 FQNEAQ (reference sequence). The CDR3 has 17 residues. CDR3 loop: CASSLGQGASNTDTQYF. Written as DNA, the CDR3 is TGTGCCAGCAGCTTAGGACAGGGGGCATCTAACACAGATACGCAGTATTTT.

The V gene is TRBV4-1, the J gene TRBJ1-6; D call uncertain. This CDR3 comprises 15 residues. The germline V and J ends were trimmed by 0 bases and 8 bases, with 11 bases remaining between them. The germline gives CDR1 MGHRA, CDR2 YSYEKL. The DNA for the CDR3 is TGCGCCAGCAGCCAAGATCAGACGTTGGATTCACCCCTCCACTTT. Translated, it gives CASSQDQTLDSPLHF.

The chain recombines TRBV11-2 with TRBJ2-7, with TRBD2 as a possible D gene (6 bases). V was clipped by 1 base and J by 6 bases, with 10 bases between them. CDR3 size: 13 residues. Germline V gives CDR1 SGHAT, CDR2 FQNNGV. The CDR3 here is CASSLGGKFEQYF. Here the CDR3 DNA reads TGTGCCAGCAGCTTAGGCGGGAAATTCGAGCAGTACTTC.

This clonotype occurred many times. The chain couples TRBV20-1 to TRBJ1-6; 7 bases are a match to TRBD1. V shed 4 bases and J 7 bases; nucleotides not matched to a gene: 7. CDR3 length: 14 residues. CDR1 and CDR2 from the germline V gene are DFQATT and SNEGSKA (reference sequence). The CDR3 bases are TGCAGTGCTATAGAGGGGGCAAGAAATTCACCCCTCCACTTT. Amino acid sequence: CSAIEGARNSPLHF.

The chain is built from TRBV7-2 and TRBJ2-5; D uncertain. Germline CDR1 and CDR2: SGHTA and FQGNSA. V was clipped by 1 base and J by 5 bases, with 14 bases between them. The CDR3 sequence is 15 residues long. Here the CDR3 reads CASSLGGASRETQYF. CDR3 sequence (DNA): TGTGCCAGCAGCTTAGGCGGAGCCAGCAGGGAGACCCAGTACTTC. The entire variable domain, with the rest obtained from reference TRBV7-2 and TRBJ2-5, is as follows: GAGVSQSPSNKVTEKGKDVELRCDPISGHTALYWYRQSLGQGLEFLIYFQGNSAPDKSGLPSDRFSAERTGGSVSTLTIQRTQQEDSAVYLCASSLGGASRETQYFGPGTRLLVL.

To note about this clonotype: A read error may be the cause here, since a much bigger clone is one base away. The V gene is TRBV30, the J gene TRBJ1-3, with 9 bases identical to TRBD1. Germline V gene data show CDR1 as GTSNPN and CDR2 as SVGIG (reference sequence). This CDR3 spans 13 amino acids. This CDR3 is CSWSGQGRNTIYF. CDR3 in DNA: TGTTCCTGGAGTGGACAGGGGCGGAACACCATATATTTT.

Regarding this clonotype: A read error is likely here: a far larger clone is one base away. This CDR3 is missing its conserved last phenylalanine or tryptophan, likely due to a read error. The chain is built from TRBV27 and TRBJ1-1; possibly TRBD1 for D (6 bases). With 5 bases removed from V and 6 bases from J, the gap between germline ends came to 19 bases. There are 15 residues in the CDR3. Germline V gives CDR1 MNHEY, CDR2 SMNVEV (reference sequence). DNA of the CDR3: TGTGCCAGCAGTCTACAACAGGGCCTGGTTCCTGAAGCTTTCCTT. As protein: CASSLQQGLVPEAFL.

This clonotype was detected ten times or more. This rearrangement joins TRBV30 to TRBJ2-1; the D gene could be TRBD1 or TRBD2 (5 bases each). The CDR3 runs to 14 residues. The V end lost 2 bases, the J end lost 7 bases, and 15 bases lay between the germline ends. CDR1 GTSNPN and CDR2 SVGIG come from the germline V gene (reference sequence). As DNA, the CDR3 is TGTGCCTGGAGTAAAGTGGGGCCGGGAAATGAGCAGTTCTTC. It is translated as CAWSKVGPGNEQFF.

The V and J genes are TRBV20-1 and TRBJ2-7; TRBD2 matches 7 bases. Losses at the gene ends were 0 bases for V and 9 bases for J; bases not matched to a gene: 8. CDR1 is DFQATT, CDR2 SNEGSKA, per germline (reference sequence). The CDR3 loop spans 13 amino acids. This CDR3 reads CSARDIQRGLQYF. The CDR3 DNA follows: TGCAGTGCTAGAGATATTCAGCGGGGTTTGCAGTACTTC.

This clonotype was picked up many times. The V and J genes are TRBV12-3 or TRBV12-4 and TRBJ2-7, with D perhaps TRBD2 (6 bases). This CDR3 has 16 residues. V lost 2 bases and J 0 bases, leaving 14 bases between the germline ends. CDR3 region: CASSLHRGTSSYEQYF. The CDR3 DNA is TGTGCCAGCAGTTTACATCGCGGGACCTCCTCCTACGAGCAGTACTTC.

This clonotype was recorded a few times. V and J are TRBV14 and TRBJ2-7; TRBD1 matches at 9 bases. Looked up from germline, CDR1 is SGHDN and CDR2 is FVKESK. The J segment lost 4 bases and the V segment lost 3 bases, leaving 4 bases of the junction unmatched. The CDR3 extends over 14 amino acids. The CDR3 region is CASSHLQGAYEQYF. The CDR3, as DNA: TGTGCCAGCAGCCATTTACAGGGGGCTTACGAGCAGTACTTC.

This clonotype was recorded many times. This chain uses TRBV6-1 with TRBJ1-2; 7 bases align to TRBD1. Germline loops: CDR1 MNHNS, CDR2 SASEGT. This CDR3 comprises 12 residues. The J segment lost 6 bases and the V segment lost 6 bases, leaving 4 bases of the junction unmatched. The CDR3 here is CASSHTGDGYTF. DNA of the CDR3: TGTGCCAGCAGCCATACAGGGGATGGCTACACCTTC.

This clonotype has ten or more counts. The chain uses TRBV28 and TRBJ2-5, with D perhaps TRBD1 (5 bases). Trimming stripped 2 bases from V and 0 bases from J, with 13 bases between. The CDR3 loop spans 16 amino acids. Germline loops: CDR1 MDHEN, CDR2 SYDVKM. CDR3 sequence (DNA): TGTGCCAGCAGTTTACCTTACCAGGGATACCAAGAGACCCAGTACTTC. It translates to CASSLPYQGYQETQYF. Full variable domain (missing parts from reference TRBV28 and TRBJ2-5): DVKVTQSSRYLVKRTGEKVFLECVQDMDHENMFWYRQDPGLGLRLIYFSYDVKMKEKGDIPEGYSVSREKKERFSLILESASTNQTSMYLCASSLPYQGYQETQYFGPGTRLLVL.

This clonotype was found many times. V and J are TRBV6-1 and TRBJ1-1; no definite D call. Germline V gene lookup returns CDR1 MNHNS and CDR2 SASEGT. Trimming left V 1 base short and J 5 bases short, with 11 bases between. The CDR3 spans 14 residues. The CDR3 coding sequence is TGTGCCAGCAGTGAAGGGACCAGACGTACTGAAGCTTTCTTT. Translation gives CASSEGTRRTEAFF.

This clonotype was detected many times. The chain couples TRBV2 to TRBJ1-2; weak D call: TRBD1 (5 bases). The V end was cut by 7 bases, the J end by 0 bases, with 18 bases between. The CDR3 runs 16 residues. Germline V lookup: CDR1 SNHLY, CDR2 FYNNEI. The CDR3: CASIESWGLSNYGYTF. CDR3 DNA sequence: TGTGCCAGCATCGAAAGCTGGGGACTTTCTAACTATGGCTACACCTTC.

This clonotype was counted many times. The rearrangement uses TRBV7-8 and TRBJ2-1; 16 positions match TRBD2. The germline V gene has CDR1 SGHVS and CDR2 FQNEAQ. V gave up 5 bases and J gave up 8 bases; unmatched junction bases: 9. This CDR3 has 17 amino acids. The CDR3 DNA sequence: TGTGCCAGCAGCGAGGGACTAGCGGGGGGGCCGGGGCATGAGCAGTTCTTC. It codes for CASSEGLAGGPGHEQFF.

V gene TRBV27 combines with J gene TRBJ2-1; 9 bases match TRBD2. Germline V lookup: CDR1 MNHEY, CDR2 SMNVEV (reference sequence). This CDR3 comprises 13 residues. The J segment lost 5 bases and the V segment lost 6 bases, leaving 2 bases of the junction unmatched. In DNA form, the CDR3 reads TGTGCCAGCAGGACTAGCGGAGACAATGAGCAGTTCTTC. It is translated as CASRTSGDNEQFF.

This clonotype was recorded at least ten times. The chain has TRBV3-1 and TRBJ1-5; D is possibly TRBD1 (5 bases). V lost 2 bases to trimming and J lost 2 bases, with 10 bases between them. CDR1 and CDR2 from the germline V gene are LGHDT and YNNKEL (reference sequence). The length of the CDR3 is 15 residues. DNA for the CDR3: TGTGCCAGCAGCCAACGGGGGGTGGGCAATCAGCCCCAGCATTTT. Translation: CASSQRGVGNQPQHF. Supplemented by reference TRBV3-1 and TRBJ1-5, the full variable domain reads DTAVSQTPKYLVTQMGNDKSIKCEQNLGHDTMYWYKQDSKKFLKIMFSYNNKELIINETVPNRFSPKSPDKAHLNLHINSLELGDSAVYFCASSQRGVGNQPQHFGDGTRLSIL.

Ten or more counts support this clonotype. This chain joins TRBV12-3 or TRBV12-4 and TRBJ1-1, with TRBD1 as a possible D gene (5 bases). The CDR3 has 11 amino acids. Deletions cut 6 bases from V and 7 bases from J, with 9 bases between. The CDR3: CASRIDSEAFF. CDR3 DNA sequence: TGTGCCAGCAGGATTGACAGTGAAGCTTTCTTT.

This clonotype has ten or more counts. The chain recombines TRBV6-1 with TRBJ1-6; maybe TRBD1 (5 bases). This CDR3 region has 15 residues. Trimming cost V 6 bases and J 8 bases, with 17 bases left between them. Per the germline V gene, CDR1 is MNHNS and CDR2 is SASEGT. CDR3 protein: CASSRDPNGDSPLHF. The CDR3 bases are TGTGCCAGCAGCCGGGACCCCAATGGAGATTCACCCCTCCACTTT.

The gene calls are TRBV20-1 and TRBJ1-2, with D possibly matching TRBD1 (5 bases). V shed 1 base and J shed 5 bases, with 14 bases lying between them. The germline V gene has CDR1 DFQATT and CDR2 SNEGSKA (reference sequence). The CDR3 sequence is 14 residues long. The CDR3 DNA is TGCAGTGCTAGAGGGCTCAGGGCTAGTTATGGCTACACCTTC. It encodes CSARGLRASYGYTF.

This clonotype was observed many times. The CDR3 DNA reads as TGCGCCAGCAGCCGAACAGGGGGCATGACTGAAGCTTTCTTT. Translation: CASSRTGGMTEAFF. The chain joins TRBV4-1 to TRBJ1-1; 9 nucleotides line up with TRBD1. J gave up 5 bases and V 4 bases, and 5 bases lay outside the gene matches. Per the germline V gene, CDR1 is MGHRA and CDR2 is YSYEKL. There are 14 residues in the CDR3.

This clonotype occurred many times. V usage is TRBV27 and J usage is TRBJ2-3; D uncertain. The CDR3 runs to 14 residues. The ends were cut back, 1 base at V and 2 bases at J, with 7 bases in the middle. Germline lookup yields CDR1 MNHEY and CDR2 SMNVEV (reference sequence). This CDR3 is CASSLLRATDTQYF. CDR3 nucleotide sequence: TGTGCCAGCAGTTTATTACGGGCCACAGATACGCAGTATTTT.

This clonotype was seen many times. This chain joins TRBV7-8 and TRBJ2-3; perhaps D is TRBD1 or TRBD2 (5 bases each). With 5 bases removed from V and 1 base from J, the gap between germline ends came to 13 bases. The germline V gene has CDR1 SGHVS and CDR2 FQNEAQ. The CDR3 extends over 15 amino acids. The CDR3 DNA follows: TGTGCCAGCAGCGCCTCCGTGGGGGGCACAGATACGCAGTATTTT. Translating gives CASSASVGGTDTQYF. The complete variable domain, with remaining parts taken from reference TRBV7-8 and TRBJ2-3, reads GAGVSQSPRYKVAKRGQDVALRCDPISGHVSLFWYQQALGQGPEFLTYFQNEAQLDKSGLPSDRFFAERPEGSVSTLKIQRTQQEDSAVYLCASSASVGGTDTQYFGPGTRLTVL.

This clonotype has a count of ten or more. The CDR3 DNA follows: TGTGCCAGCAGCCAACGGACTACCTCTAGCACAGATACGCAGTATTTT. It specifies CASSQRTTSSTDTQYF. This sequence joins TRBV7-9 and TRBJ2-3; D perhaps matches TRBD2 (6 bases). The CDR3 runs 16 residues. Trimming pared 5 bases from V and 0 bases from J, leaving 15 bases between. Germline V gene data show CDR1 as SEHNR and CDR2 as FQNEAQ (reference sequence).

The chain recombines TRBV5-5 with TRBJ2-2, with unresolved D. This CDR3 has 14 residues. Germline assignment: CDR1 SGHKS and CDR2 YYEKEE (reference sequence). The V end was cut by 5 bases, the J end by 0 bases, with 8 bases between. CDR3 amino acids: CASRARPNTGELFF. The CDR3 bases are TGTGCCAGCAGGGCGAGGCCGAACACCGGGGAGCTGTTTTTT.

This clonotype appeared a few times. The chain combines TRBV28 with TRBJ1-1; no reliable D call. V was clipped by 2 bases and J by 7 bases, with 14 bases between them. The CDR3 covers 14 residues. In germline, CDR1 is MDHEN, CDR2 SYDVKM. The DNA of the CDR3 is TGTGCCAGCAGTTTACAAGTCGACCGGGGTGAAGCTTTCTTT. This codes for CASSLQVDRGEAFF.

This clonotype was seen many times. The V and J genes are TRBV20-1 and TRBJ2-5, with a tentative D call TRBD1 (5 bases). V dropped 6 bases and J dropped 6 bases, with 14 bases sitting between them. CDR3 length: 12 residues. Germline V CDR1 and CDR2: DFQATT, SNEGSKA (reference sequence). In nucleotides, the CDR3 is TGCAGTGCACTGGACAAGGGGAAGACCCAGTACTTC. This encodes CSALDKGKTQYF.

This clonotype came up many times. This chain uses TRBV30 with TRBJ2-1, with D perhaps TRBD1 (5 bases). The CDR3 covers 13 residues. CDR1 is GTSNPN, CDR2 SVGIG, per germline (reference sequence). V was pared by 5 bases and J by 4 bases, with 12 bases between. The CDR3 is CAWSGYSYNEQFF. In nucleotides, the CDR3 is TGTGCCTGGTCAGGGTACTCTTACAATGAGCAGTTCTTC.

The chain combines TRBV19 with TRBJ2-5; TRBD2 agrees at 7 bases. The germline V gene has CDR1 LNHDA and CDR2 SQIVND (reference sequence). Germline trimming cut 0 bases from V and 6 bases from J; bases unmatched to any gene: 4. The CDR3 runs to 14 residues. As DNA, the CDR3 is TGTGCCAGTAGTATAGAGGGAGGGGTGAAGACCCAGTACTTC. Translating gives CASSIEGGVKTQYF.